These 8 T cell receptor beta chains share one sample of origin, sequenced in a study of human T cells and chemical hapten exposure. One entry per CDR3 protein, called by TCRdb with MiXCR from the RACE reads. The sample includes around 300,000 distinct CDR3 sequences, about 5% of them seen just once. Time point described: pre-sensitization, week 0. Treatment specified: therapeutic diphenylcyclopropenone sensitization with weekly scalp DPC. The source material was whole blood, sampled in connection with sensitization to the hapten diphenylcyclopropenone (DPC). The receptors stem from a woman under 30 with alopecia areata. Some clones in this sample may be carry-over from other donors' samples.

This clonotype was observed at least ten times. The genes are TRBV27 and TRBJ2-1; D is unresolved. With 5 bases removed from V and 8 bases from J, the gap between germline ends came to 19 bases. The CDR3 loop spans 15 amino acids. CDR1 is MNHEY and CDR2 is SMNVEV in the germline V gene (reference sequence). CDR3 DNA: TGTGCCAGCAGTATTGCGACCCTGGGGTGGTATGAGCAGTTCTTC. It translates to CASSIATLGWYEQFF.

This clonotype has a handful of counts. This rearrangement joins TRBV2 to TRBJ2-4; 9 bases fit TRBD1. With V trimmed by 6 bases and J by 7 bases, 10 bases remained unmatched. Germline-derived CDR1 and CDR2 are SNHLY and FYNNEI. This CDR3 region has 15 residues. The CDR3 DNA reads as TGTGCCAGCAGGACCGGGACGACAGGGGGGAACATTCAGTACTTC. Its translation is CASRTGTTGGNIQYF.

This clonotype was detected many times. The V and J genes are TRBV4-3 and TRBJ2-1; the match to TRBD2 covers 7 bases. Losses at the gene ends were 0 bases for V and 13 bases for J; bases not matched to a gene: 9. Germline values: CDR1 LGHNA, CDR2 YSLEER. CDR3 length: 14 amino acids. The DNA of the CDR3 is TGCGCCAGCAGCCAAGATTTGGGCGGGGGTCTCCAGTTCTTC. Its translation is CASSQDLGGGLQFF.

This clonotype occurred many times. This chain links TRBV10-3 with TRBJ2-5; no definite D call. The V gene's germline CDR1 is ENHRY and CDR2 SYGVKD. This CDR3 has 13 residues. The germline V and J ends were trimmed by 2 bases and 5 bases, with 9 bases remaining between them. CDR3 region: CAISEDTEETQYF. The CDR3 region has the DNA TGTGCCATCAGTGAGGATACGGAGGAGACCCAGTACTTC.

This clonotype was recorded many times. The V gene is TRBV7-9, the J gene TRBJ2-5; weak D call: TRBD1 (5 bases). Trimming pared 0 bases from V and 3 bases from J, leaving 11 bases between. Germline V gene sequence: CDR1 SEHNR, CDR2 FQNEAQ (reference sequence). The length of the CDR3 is 15 residues. CDR3 residues: CASSLAVGREETQYF. The CDR3 bases are TGTGCCAGCAGCTTAGCGGTGGGCAGGGAAGAGACCCAGTACTTC.

In this sample, this clonotype turned up a few times. The rearrangement uses TRBV6-1 and TRBJ2-4; the D is unclear. V was trimmed by 2 bases and J by 0 bases, leaving 11 bases between them. The CDR3 is made up of 16 amino acids. Germline assignment: CDR1 MNHNS and CDR2 SASEGT. This chain's CDR3 is CASSERQSSAKNIQYF. In DNA form, the CDR3 reads TGTGCCAGCAGTGAACGTCAGTCTTCAGCCAAAAACATTCAGTACTTC.

The chain employs TRBV4-3 and TRBJ2-3; unclear D gene. The CDR3 length is 14 residues. V lost 3 bases, J lost 2 bases, and 9 bases lay in between. The germline gives CDR1 LGHNA, CDR2 YSLEER. In DNA form, the CDR3 reads TGCGCCAGCAGCCAGTTTTCTGACACAGATACGCAGTATTTT. Translated, it gives CASSQFSDTDTQYF.

This clonotype has ten or more counts. The chain carries TRBV4-2 and TRBJ1-5; D perhaps matches TRBD1 (6 bases). With 1 base removed from V and 6 bases from J, the gap between germline ends came to 10 bases. Germline loops: CDR1 LGHNA, CDR2 YNFKEQ. The CDR3 extends over 14 amino acids. This CDR3 is CASSQVRGGQPQHF. The CDR3 bases are TGTGCCAGCAGCCAAGTCAGGGGCGGTCAGCCCCAGCATTTT.